The 31 T cell receptor beta chains reported below all come from one sample, sequenced in a study of beta chain features in type 1 diabetes. Of the isolated RNA, all was reverse transcribed, and so the sequenced material was expressed TCRB transcripts. Libraries were prepared by immunoSEQ multiplex PCR; TCRdb keeps only in-frame clonotypes and omits some of them. This table holds approximately 150,000 clones, over 55% found once. No cognate antigen is known for these TCRs. General study results and limits: There was a moderate but significant shortening of TCRB CDR3s in all four CD4+ subsets of Type 1 diabetes patients.

Sequencing used naive CD4+ T cells from blood. All receptors derive from a young man with type 1 diabetes.

The rearrangement joins TRBV7-9 to TRBJ2-3, with D possibly TRBD2 on 6 matching bases. The length of the CDR3 is 14 residues. The germline V gene has CDR1 SEHNR and CDR2 FQNEAQ (reference sequence). The germline V and J ends were trimmed by 5 bases and 6 bases, with 15 bases remaining between them. CDR3 nucleotide sequence: TGTGCCAGCAGCCAACGCGGGGCCGGGGATACGCAGTATTTT. It yields the protein CASSQRGAGDTQYF. The whole variable domain, filled in from reference TRBV7-9 and TRBJ2-3, reads DTGVSQNPRHKITKRGQNVTFRCDPISEHNRLYWYRQTLGQGPEFLTYFQNEAQLEKSRLLSDRFSAERPKGSFSTLEIQRTEQGDSAMYLCASSQRGAGDTQYFGPGTRLTVL.

The chain has TRBV7-9 and TRBJ2-3; D is ambiguous. This CDR3 contains 13 residues. The ends were cut back, 1 base at V and 0 bases at J, with 2 bases in the middle. Germline loops: CDR1 SEHNR, CDR2 FQNEAQ (reference sequence). CDR3 DNA sequence: TGTGCCAGCAGCTTAGTTAGCACAGATACGCAGTATTTT. Protein sequence: CASSLVSTDTQYF.

In its sample, this clone was seen a few times. The V gene is TRBV9, the J gene TRBJ2-2, with no clear D. The V gene's germline CDR1 is SGDLS and CDR2 YYNGEE. The CDR3 contains 14 residues. Trimming removed 4 bases at V and 2 bases at J, with 9 bases between. This CDR3 reads CASSSYDNTGELFF. Written as DNA, the CDR3 is TGTGCCAGCAGCAGTTATGATAACACCGGGGAGCTGTTTTTT. The full variable domain, in which reference TRBV9 and TRBJ2-2 provide the parts outside the CDR3, is DSGVTQTPKHLITATGQRVTLRCSPRSGDLSVYWYQQSLDQGLQFLIQYYNGEERAKGNILERFSAQQFPDLHSELNLSSLELGDSALYFCASSSYDNTGELFFGEGSRLTVL.

The chain couples TRBV11-2 to TRBJ2-1; 7 nucleotides line up with TRBD1. The CDR3 length is 15 residues. The V segment lost 7 bases and the J segment 4 bases; nucleotides outside the gene matches: 10. CDR1 is SGHAT and CDR2 is FQNNGV in the germline V gene. The CDR3 DNA reads as TGTGCCAGCAACCAGGGGGTACCTGGGTACAATGAGCAGTTCTTC. Amino acids: CASNQGVPGYNEQFF.

The J gene is TRBJ1-2, the V gene TRBV30; TRBD1 is a possible D gene (6 bases). The CDR3 contains 13 residues. Trimming removed 5 bases at V and 2 bases at J, with 12 bases between. Germline V gives CDR1 GTSNPN, CDR2 SVGIG (reference sequence). CDR3 DNA: TGTGCCTGGCTGGATCAGGGGAACTATGGCTACACCTTC. Protein sequence: CAWLDQGNYGYTF. Looking up the rest from reference TRBV30 and TRBJ1-2 gives the full variable domain: SQTIHQWPATLVQPVGSPLSLECTVEGTSNPNLYWYRQAAGRGLQLLFYSVGIGQISSEVPQNLSASRPQDRQFILSSKKLLLSDSGFYLCAWLDQGNYGYTFGSGTRLTVV.

The V and J genes are TRBV6-1 and TRBJ2-3; D is ambiguous. The CDR3 is made up of 13 amino acids. V was shortened by 7 bases and J by 6 bases, with 14 bases between the two germline ends. The germline V gene has CDR1 MNHNS and CDR2 SASEGT. The CDR3 DNA sequence: TGTGCCAGCACTACCACGGGTGGGGATACGCAGTATTTT. Translation: CASTTTGGDTQYF.

This chain joins TRBV5-1 and TRBJ2-3, with TRBD1 as a possible D gene (7 bases). Trimming pared 4 bases from V and 0 bases from J, leaving 12 bases between. This CDR3 spans 15 amino acids. The germline CDR1 and CDR2 sequences are SGHRS and YFSETQ. CDR3 bases: TGCGCCAGCAGCCGCGGGACAGCTAGCACAGATACGCAGTATTTT. The encoded protein is CASSRGTASTDTQYF.

The V and J genes are TRBV7-2 and TRBJ2-3; 7 nucleotides match TRBD1. From germline, CDR1 is SGHTA and CDR2 FQGNSA. The CDR3 runs 16 residues. With 1 base clipped from V and 2 bases from J, the junction kept 6 bases outside the gene matches. The CDR3 sequence is CASSLVTGNPTDTQYF. CDR3 DNA sequence: TGTGCCAGCAGCTTAGTGACAGGGAATCCCACAGATACGCAGTATTTT.

The CDR3 loop is CASSVISPYEQYF. Here the CDR3 DNA reads TGTGCCAGCAGCGTTATTTCCCCCTACGAGCAGTACTTC. The chain carries TRBV9 and TRBJ2-7, with D hard to call. Trimming pared 2 bases from V and 2 bases from J, leaving 8 bases between. CDR1 and CDR2 from the germline V gene are SGDLS and YYNGEE. CDR3 length: 13 amino acids.

The chain couples TRBV29-1 to TRBJ2-5, with D possibly matching TRBD2 (6 bases). Trimming took 4 bases from V and 2 from J, leaving 17 bases between them. The germline V gene has CDR1 SQVTM and CDR2 ANQGSEA. The CDR3 sequence is 15 residues long. CDR3 residues: CSVVPSEGSQETQYF. CDR3 coding DNA: TGCAGCGTTGTCCCTAGCGAGGGGTCACAAGAGACCCAGTACTTC. Full variable domain (missing parts from reference TRBV29-1 and TRBJ2-5): SAVISQKPSRDICQRGTSLTIQCQVDSQVTMMFWYRQQPGQSLTLIATANQGSEATYESGFVIDKFPISRPNLTFSTLTVSNMSPEDSSIYLCSVVPSEGSQETQYFGPGTRLLVL.

The chain employs TRBV28 and TRBJ1-2; TRBD1 aligns across 7 bases. Unmatched junction bases numbered 8, after V lost 5 bases and J lost 5 bases. This CDR3 has 14 amino acids. Germline CDR1 is MDHEN and CDR2 is SYDVKM. CDR3 region: CASSPGGTAYGYTF. CDR3 bases: TGTGCCAGCAGTCCCGGCGGGACAGCTTATGGCTACACCTTC.

V usage is TRBV2 and J usage is TRBJ1-4; 7 bases agree with TRBD1. Germline assignment: CDR1 SNHLY and CDR2 FYNNEI. Losses at the gene ends were 5 bases for V and 2 bases for J; bases not matched to a gene: 14. This CDR3 is 18 amino acids long. The CDR3 nucleotides read TGTGCCAGCAGTCTTTTCGGACAGGAGGGACTGACTAATGAAAAACTGTTTTTT. Translating gives CASSLFGQEGLTNEKLFF.

Notes on this clone: This specimen includes other DNA sequences encoding the same CDR3. This chain links TRBV5-1 with TRBJ2-1; D unresolved. Trimming left V 0 bases short and J 1 base short, with 5 bases between. Germline loops: CDR1 SGHRS, CDR2 YFSETQ. CDR3 length: 14 amino acids. In DNA, the CDR3 is TGCGCCAGCAGCTTGGACAGTTCCTACAATGAGCAGTTCTTC. The encoded protein is CASSLDSSYNEQFF.

The chain combines TRBV5-1 with TRBJ2-1; TRBD2 aligns across 9 bases. Germline trimming cut 0 bases from V and 3 bases from J; bases unmatched to any gene: 1. This CDR3 spans 15 amino acids. CDR1 is SGHRS and CDR2 is YFSETQ in the germline V gene. The CDR3 DNA follows: TGCGCCAGCAGCTTGGGACTAGCGGTCTACAATGAGCAGTTCTTC. Its translation is CASSLGLAVYNEQFF.

V usage is TRBV29-1 and J usage is TRBJ2-3; D possibly corresponds to TRBD2 (6 bases). V lost 4 bases and J 2 bases, leaving 10 bases between the germline ends. Per the germline V gene, CDR1 is SQVTM and CDR2 is ANQGSEA. CDR3 length: 13 amino acids. DNA of the CDR3: TGCAGCGTTGTTGGCGGGGCCACAGATACGCAGTATTTT. Translation: CSVVGGATDTQYF.

This clone was seen a handful of times. This chain uses TRBV29-1 with TRBJ1-4; D remains unclear. The CDR3 contains 11 residues. Trimming shortened V by 7 bases and J by 4 bases, and 7 bases separated the two germline ends. Germline CDR1 reads SQVTM; CDR2 reads ANQGSEA. The CDR3 DNA follows: TGCAGCGGCCGCCGTAATGAAAAACTGTTTTTT. It specifies CSGRRNEKLFF.

The chain couples TRBV7-2 to TRBJ2-7, with D possibly being TRBD1 (6 bases). The CDR3 is 12 residues long. V lost 5 bases, J lost 5 bases, and 10 bases lay in between. Germline V lookup: CDR1 SGHTA, CDR2 FQGNSA. This CDR3 is CASSPHRDEQYF. The CDR3 coding sequence is TGTGCCAGCAGCCCCCACAGGGACGAGCAGTACTTC.

The chain carries TRBV30 and TRBJ1-2; weak D call: TRBD1 (6 bases). V lost 2 bases, J lost 1 base, and 11 bases lay in between. This CDR3 spans 14 amino acids. Looked up from germline, CDR1 is GTSNPN and CDR2 is SVGIG (reference sequence). The CDR3 loop is CAWSLDSHNYGYTF. The CDR3 DNA follows: TGTGCCTGGAGTTTGGACAGCCATAACTATGGCTACACCTTC.

In DNA form, the CDR3 reads TGCAGCGTTGTAGACACACGCGCTTTCTTT. It translates to CSVVDTRAFF. V usage is TRBV29-1 and J usage is TRBJ1-1; no reliable D call. Trimming shortened V by 4 bases and J by 11 bases, and 11 bases separated the two germline ends. Germline CDR1 reads SQVTM; CDR2 reads ANQGSEA. The CDR3 has 10 amino acids.

This chain links TRBV9 with TRBJ2-1; D unclear. Trimming stripped 4 bases from V and 9 bases from J, with 14 bases between. The CDR3 spans 13 residues. Germline CDR1 reads SGDLS; CDR2 reads YYNGEE. This CDR3 is CASSPAQMGEQFF. In DNA form, the CDR3 reads TGTGCCAGCAGCCCGGCACAGATGGGTGAGCAGTTCTTC.

There are a few counts of this clone. V is TRBV14 and J is TRBJ2-5, with 7 positions matching TRBD1. V lost 1 base to trimming and J lost 5 bases; unmatched junction nucleotides: 7. Germline CDR1 is SGHDN and CDR2 is FVKESK. This CDR3 is built from 15 residues. The CDR3 reads CASSQVTGKTETQYF. The CDR3 DNA follows: TGTGCCAGCAGCCAAGTGACAGGGAAAACGGAGACCCAGTACTTC.

The V and J genes are TRBV29-1 and TRBJ2-4, with a tentative D call TRBD1 (5 bases). The CDR3 length is 15 residues. Germline CDR1 reads SQVTM; CDR2 reads ANQGSEA. The germline V and J ends were trimmed by 1 base and 0 bases, with 10 bases remaining between them. CDR3 nucleotide sequence: TGCAGCGTTGAAGGAGACAGAGTAGCCAAAAACATTCAGTACTTC. Translation: CSVEGDRVAKNIQYF.

The chain carries TRBV28 and TRBJ2-5; 7 bases fit TRBD2. After removal of 6 bases from V and 2 bases from J, the junction contained 6 bases not matched to a gene. Germline V lookup: CDR1 MDHEN, CDR2 SYDVKM. The CDR3 covers 14 residues. CDR3 in DNA: TGTGCCAGCAGCCCCCGGGACTATCAAGAGACCCAGTACTTC. Its protein product is CASSPRDYQETQYF.

V usage is TRBV29-1 and J usage is TRBJ1-4; possibly TRBD1 for D (6 bases). Trimming stripped 6 bases from V and 0 bases from J, with 14 bases between. The CDR3 sequence is 15 residues long. CDR1 is SQVTM, CDR2 ANQGSEA, per germline. The CDR3: CSVALGASTNEKLFF. CDR3 nucleotides: TGCAGCGTGGCCCTGGGGGCATCAACTAATGAAAAACTGTTTTTT.

The gene calls are TRBV10-2 and TRBJ1-2; TRBD1 is a possible D gene (5 bases). Germline CDR1 and CDR2: WSHSY and SAAADI. The CDR3 is 14 amino acids. V lost 0 bases, J lost 4 bases, and 9 bases lay in between. CDR3 coding DNA: TGCGCCAGCAGTGAGTCGCAGGGATCCTATGGCTACACCTTC. It encodes CASSESQGSYGYTF.

The J gene is TRBJ2-5, the V gene TRBV5-1; D may be TRBD1 (5 bases). V lost 2 bases and J lost 3, with 11 bases in between. This CDR3 has 14 residues. Per the germline V gene, CDR1 is SGHRS and CDR2 is YFSETQ. CDR3 bases: TGCGCCAGCAGCTTTAGACAGAACGAAGAGACCCAGTACTTC. Amino acid sequence: CASSFRQNEETQYF.

The V and J genes are TRBV7-7 and TRBJ2-5; 9 bases are a match to TRBD1. The germline gives CDR1 SSHAT, CDR2 FNYEAQ (reference sequence). CDR3 length equals 13 residues. Trimming at V came to 5 bases and at J to 3 bases, leaving 1 base not matched to a gene. The CDR3 sequence is CASSRDREETQYF. Written as DNA, the CDR3 is TGTGCCAGCAGCCGGGACAGGGAAGAGACCCAGTACTTC.

The chain employs TRBV29-1 and TRBJ2-2; TRBD1 matches at 8 bases. V shed 7 bases, J shed 2 bases, and the junction held 6 bases outside the gene matches. The CDR3 spans 14 residues. CDR1 is SQVTM and CDR2 is ANQGSEA in the germline V gene. CDR3 in DNA: TGCAGCGCCTCCGGGACAGGAAACACCGGGGAGCTGTTTTTT. This sequence encodes CSASGTGNTGELFF.

This rearrangement joins TRBV11-2 to TRBJ2-3; no clear D. Trimming shortened V by 1 base and J by 4 bases, and 9 bases separated the two germline ends. CDR1 and CDR2 (germline): SGHAT, FQNNGV. This CDR3 spans 14 amino acids. CDR3 residues: CASSLATYSDTQYF. Written as DNA, the CDR3 is TGTGCCAGCAGCTTAGCGACCTACTCAGATACGCAGTATTTT.

The V call is TRBV19, the J call TRBJ1-2; tentatively, D is TRBD1 (5 bases). Trimming removed 5 bases from V and 6 bases from J, with 19 bases in between. The CDR3 has 15 amino acids. CDR1 and CDR2 (germline): LNHDA, SQIVND (reference sequence). CDR3 amino acids: CASSEQVARRDGYTF. Written as DNA, the CDR3 is TGTGCCAGTAGTGAACAGGTTGCCAGGCGGGATGGCTACACCTTC.

The CDR3 spells CAIRLSGRETQYF. The DNA for the CDR3 is TGTGCCATCAGGCTTAGCGGGCGGGAGACCCAGTACTTC. J is TRBJ2-5 and V is TRBV10-3; 7 bases are a match to TRBD2. The length of the CDR3 is 13 residues. V shed 6 bases, J shed 5 bases, and the junction held 6 bases outside the gene matches. CDR1 ENHRY and CDR2 SYGVKD come from the germline V gene.